The 5 T cell receptor beta chains below all came from one sample that was sequenced in a study of T cell repertoires in cytomegalovirus infection. Antigen specificity for these receptors is unknown. TCRdb re-derived calls from the reads in MiXCR, one entry per CDR3 protein. The sample contains approximately 1,000,000 distinct CDR3 sequences, approximately 31% of which appear only once. The sample in question was cultured CD8+ T cells from PBMCs, obtained from culture after CMV antigen stimulation. These receptors were collected from a human donor in good health (CMV status not recorded). Some clones in this sample may be carry-over from other donors' samples.

This chain uses TRBV5-4 with TRBJ2-5; 7 nucleotides match TRBD1. V was pared by 4 bases and J by 2 bases, with 11 bases of the junction left unmatched. The V gene's germline CDR1 is SGHNT and CDR2 YYREEE (reference sequence). CDR3 length: 16 amino acids. The CDR3 sequence: CASSNPTGTAQETQYF. CDR3 DNA sequence: TGTGCCAGCAGCAACCCAACCGGGACAGCTCAAGAGACCCAGTACTTC.

This clonotype was counted only a few times. This chain uses TRBV20-1 with TRBJ2-7; D is ambiguous. Trimming removed 0 bases at V and 3 bases at J, with 6 bases between. From germline, CDR1 is DFQATT and CDR2 SNEGSKA (reference sequence). The CDR3 has 12 amino acids. In nucleotides, the CDR3 is TGCAGTGCTAGAGAAGAGTGCTACGAGCAGTACGTC. Translating it yields CSAREECYEQYV.

This clonotype was observed a few times. This CDR3 is CASSLEGSSRAGANVLTF. The CDR3, as DNA: TGTGCCAGCAGCTTAGAAGGATCGAGCAGGGCTGGGGCCAACGTCCTGACTTTC. The chain employs TRBV7-9 and TRBJ2-6; the D gene is possibly TRBD1 (5 bases). Germline CDR1 reads SEHNR; CDR2 reads FQNEAQ (reference sequence). The V end lost 1 base, the J end lost 2 bases, and 15 bases lay between the germline ends. The CDR3 length is 18 residues.

This clonotype was found many times. V and J are TRBV7-2 and TRBJ2-5; no definite D call. The CDR3 is 14 residues long. V lost 3 bases and J lost 1, with 9 bases in between. CDR1 is SGHTA, CDR2 FQGNSA, per germline. The CDR3 sequence: CASSFNAIQETQYF. For the CDR3, the DNA is TGTGCCAGCAGCTTTAATGCGATCCAAGAGACCCAGTACTTC.

This clonotype was seen only a few times. V is TRBV27 and J is TRBJ2-1; the match to TRBD2 covers 13 bases. Germline V gene sequence: CDR1 MNHEY, CDR2 SMNVEV (reference sequence). V lost 7 bases to trimming and J lost 9 bases; unmatched junction nucleotides: 15. The CDR3 consists of 17 residues. CDR3 sequence (DNA): TGTGCCAGCACCCCCCGGGATGGACTAGCGGGGGTCGTTGAGCAGTTCTTC. Residues: CASTPRDGLAGVVEQFF.